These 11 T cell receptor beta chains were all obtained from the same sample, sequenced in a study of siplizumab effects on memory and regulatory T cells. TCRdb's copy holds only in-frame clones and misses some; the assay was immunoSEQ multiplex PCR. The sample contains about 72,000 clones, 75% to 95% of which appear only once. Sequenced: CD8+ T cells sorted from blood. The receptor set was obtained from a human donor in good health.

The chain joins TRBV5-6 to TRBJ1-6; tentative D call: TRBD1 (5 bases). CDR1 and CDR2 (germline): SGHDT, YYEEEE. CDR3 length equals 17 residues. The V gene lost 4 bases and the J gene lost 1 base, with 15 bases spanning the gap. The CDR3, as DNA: TGTGCCAGCAGCGCCGGCGGGGCTATTTCCTATAATTCACCCCTCCACTTT. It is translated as CASSAGGAISYNSPLHF.

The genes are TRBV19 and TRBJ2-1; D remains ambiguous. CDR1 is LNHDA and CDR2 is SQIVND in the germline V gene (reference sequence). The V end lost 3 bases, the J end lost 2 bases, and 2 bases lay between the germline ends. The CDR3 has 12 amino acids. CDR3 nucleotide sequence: TGTGCCAGTAGTATTGCCTACAATGAGCAGTTCTTC. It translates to CASSIAYNEQFF.

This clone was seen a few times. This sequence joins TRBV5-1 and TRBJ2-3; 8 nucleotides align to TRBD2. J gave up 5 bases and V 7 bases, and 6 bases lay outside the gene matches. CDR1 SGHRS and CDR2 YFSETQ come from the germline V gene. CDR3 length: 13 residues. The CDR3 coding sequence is TGCGCCAGCCGGGTGCTAGCGGGAGATACGCAGTATTTT. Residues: CASRVLAGDTQYF.

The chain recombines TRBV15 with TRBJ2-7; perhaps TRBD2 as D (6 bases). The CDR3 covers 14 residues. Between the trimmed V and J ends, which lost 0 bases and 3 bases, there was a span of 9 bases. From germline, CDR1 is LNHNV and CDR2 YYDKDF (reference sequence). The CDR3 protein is CATSREPGDYEQYF. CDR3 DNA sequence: TGTGCCACCAGCAGAGAACCGGGAGACTACGAGCAGTACTTC. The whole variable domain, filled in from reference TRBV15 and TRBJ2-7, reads DAMVIQNPRYQVTQFGKPVTLSCSQTLNHNVMYWYQQKSSQAPKLLFHYYDKDFNNEADTPDNFQSRRPNTSFCFLDIRSPGLGDTAMYLCATSREPGDYEQYFGPGTRLTVT.

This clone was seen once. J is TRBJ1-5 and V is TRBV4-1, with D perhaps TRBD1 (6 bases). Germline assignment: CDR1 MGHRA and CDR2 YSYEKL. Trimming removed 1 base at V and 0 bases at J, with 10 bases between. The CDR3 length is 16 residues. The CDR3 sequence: CASSQGGAVSNQPQHF. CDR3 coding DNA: TGCGCCAGCAGCCAAGGGGGGGCGGTTAGCAATCAGCCCCAGCATTTT.

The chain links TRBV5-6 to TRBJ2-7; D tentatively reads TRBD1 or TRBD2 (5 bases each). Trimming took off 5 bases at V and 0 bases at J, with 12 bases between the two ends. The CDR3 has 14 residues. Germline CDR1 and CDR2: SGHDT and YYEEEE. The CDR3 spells CASSFGTGSYEQYF. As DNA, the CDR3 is TGTGCCAGCAGTTTCGGGACCGGCTCCTACGAGCAGTACTTC.

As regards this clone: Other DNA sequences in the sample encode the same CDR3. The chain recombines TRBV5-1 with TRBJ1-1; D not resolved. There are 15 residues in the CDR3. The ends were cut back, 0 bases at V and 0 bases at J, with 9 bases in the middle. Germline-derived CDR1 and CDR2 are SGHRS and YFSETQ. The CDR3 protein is CASSLAVGLNTEAFF. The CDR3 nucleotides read TGCGCCAGCAGCTTGGCCGTAGGGCTGAACACTGAAGCTTTCTTT. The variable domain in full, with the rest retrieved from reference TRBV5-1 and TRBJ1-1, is KAGVTQTPRYLIKTRGQQVTLSCSPISGHRSVSWYQQTPGQGLQFLFEYFSETQRNKGNFPGRFSGRQFSNSRSEMNVSTLELGDSALYLCASSLAVGLNTEAFFGQGTRLTVV.

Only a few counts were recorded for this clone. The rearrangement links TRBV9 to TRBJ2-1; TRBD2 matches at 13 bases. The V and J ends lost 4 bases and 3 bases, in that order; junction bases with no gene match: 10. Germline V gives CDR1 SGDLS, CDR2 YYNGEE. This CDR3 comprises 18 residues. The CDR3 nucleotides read TGTGCCAGCAGCACCGGGACTAGCGGGGAGCCTAGCTACAATGAGCAGTTCTTC. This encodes CASSTGTSGEPSYNEQFF.

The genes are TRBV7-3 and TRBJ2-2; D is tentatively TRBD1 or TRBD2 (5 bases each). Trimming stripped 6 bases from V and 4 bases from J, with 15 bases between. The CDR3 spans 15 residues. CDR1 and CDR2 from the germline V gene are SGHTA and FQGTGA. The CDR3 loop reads CASRGPQMSTGELFF. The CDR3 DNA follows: TGTGCCAGCAGGGGACCACAAATGAGCACCGGGGAGCTGTTTTTT.

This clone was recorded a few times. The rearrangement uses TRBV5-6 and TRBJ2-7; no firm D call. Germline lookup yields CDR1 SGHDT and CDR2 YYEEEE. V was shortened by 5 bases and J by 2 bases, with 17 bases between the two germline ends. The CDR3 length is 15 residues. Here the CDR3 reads CASRQLRTLPYEQYF. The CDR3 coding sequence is TGTGCCAGCAGGCAACTACGGACGTTACCCTACGAGCAGTACTTC.

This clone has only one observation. In DNA form, the CDR3 reads TGTGCTAGTGGTTCCCCAGGGGCCGACTATGGCTACACCTTC. It is translated as CASGSPGADYGYTF. The gene calls are TRBV12-5 and TRBJ1-2; D perhaps matches TRBD1 (6 bases). The germline V gene encodes CDR1 LGHNT and CDR2 FRNRAP. The CDR3 runs to 14 residues. V lost 4 bases and J 3 bases, leaving 12 bases between the germline ends.